The 27 T cell receptor beta chains in this list originate from one sample, sequenced in a study of long-term antiretroviral therapy in people with HIV. immunoSEQ v3.0 was run at survey level. The method was immunoSEQ multiplex PCR; TCRdb's version includes in-frame clones alone and lacks a portion of them. The table has about 24,000 clones, around 84% seen once. Sequenced here: unsorted PBMCs, sampled 4.4 years after starting antiretroviral therapy. Receptors originate from a man aged 25 to 40 with HIV.

V usage is TRBV5-1 and J usage is TRBJ1-1; maybe TRBD1 (5 bases). V was pared by 3 bases and J by 1 base, with 19 bases between. Germline V gives CDR1 SGHRS, CDR2 YFSETQ. There are 17 residues in the CDR3. In nucleotides, the CDR3 is TGCGCCAGCAGCTATATTGATACCGGGACTGGGAACACTGAAGCTTTCTTT. This sequence encodes CASSYIDTGTGNTEAFF. Looking up the rest from reference TRBV5-1 and TRBJ1-1 gives the full variable domain: KAGVTQTPRYLIKTRGQQVTLSCSPISGHRSVSWYQQTPGQGLQFLFEYFSETQRNKGNFPGRFSGRQFSNSRSEMNVSTLELGDSALYLCASSYIDTGTGNTEAFFGQGTRLTVV.

This chain links TRBV7-2 with TRBJ2-6; no clear D gene. V gave up 5 bases and J gave up 0 bases, with 8 bases separating them. This CDR3 has 15 amino acids. Germline V lookup: CDR1 SGHTA, CDR2 FQGNSA. CDR3 sequence: CASSLWASGANVLTF. The CDR3 nucleotides are TGTGCCAGCAGCCTCTGGGCCTCTGGGGCCAACGTCCTGACTTTC.

The chain links TRBV9 to TRBJ1-1, with 7 nucleotides matching TRBD1. Germline values: CDR1 SGDLS, CDR2 YYNGEE. This CDR3 spans 14 amino acids. Trimming cost V 3 bases and J 5 bases; bases outside gene matches: 7. Here the CDR3 reads CASSGRQGLTEAFF. CDR3 DNA sequence: TGTGCCAGCAGCGGCCGACAGGGCCTAACTGAAGCTTTCTTT.

Regarding this clone: Germline is not matched at one junction end, which may reflect a read error. This chain links TRBV11-3 with TRBJ1-5; 7 bases agree with TRBD1. The CDR3 loop spans 17 amino acids. The germline CDR1 and CDR2 sequences are SGHNT and YENEEA. CDR3: CASSLDRADYSNQPQHF. For the CDR3, the DNA is TGTGCCAGCAGTTTAGACAGGGCGGACTATAGCAATCAGCCCCAGCATTTT.

The rearrangement uses TRBV5-6 and TRBJ2-1; TRBD1 aligns across 7 bases. This CDR3 has 13 amino acids. Trimming at V came to 4 bases and at J to 5 bases, leaving 3 bases not matched to a gene. From germline, CDR1 is SGHDT and CDR2 YYEEEE. The CDR3 here is CASSMGTDNEQFF. CDR3 sequence (DNA): TGTGCCAGCAGCATGGGGACAGACAATGAGCAGTTCTTC. Drawing the rest from reference TRBV5-6 and TRBJ2-1, the complete variable domain is DAGVTQSPTHLIKTRGQQVTLRCSPKSGHDTVSWYQQALGQGPQFIFQYYEEEERQRGNFPDRFSGHQFPNYSSELNVNALLLGDSALYLCASSMGTDNEQFFGPGTRLTVL.

The chain couples TRBV7-2 to TRBJ1-5, with a weak D call TRBD1 (5 bases). CDR3 size: 16 residues. Germline CDR1 is SGHTA and CDR2 is FQGNSA. V was clipped by 1 base and J by 5 bases, with 15 bases between them. The CDR3 DNA sequence: TGTGCCAGCAGCTTAGTAATTAGTGGGGGGGATCAGCCCCAGCATTTT. Its translation: CASSLVISGGDQPQHF.

This clone was picked up one time. The genes are TRBV9 and TRBJ1-2; D gene uncertain. V gave up 3 bases and J gave up 0 bases, with 15 bases separating them. The CDR3 runs 16 residues. CDR1 and CDR2 from the germline V gene are SGDLS and YYNGEE. The CDR3 DNA reads TGTGCCAGCAGCGCAACTCGAGGGTATACTAACTATGGCTACACCTTC. This encodes CASSATRGYTNYGYTF.

This chain joins TRBV7-2 and TRBJ1-1; D unclear. This CDR3 contains 15 residues. Germline V CDR1 and CDR2: SGHTA, FQGNSA. V lost 1 base and J lost 1, with 10 bases in between. The CDR3 here is CASSLGGSKNTEAFF. CDR3 DNA sequence: TGTGCCAGCAGCTTAGGTGGATCCAAGAACACTGAAGCTTTCTTT.

This sequence joins TRBV27 and TRBJ1-2; D perhaps matches TRBD1 (5 bases). Germline CDR1 reads MNHEY; CDR2 reads SMNVEV (reference sequence). V was trimmed by 5 bases and J by 0 bases, leaving 13 bases between them. The CDR3 runs to 15 residues. This chain's CDR3 is CASSPRQITNYGYTF. The CDR3 DNA follows: TGTGCCAGCAGTCCTAGACAGATTACTAACTATGGCTACACCTTC.

V gene TRBV11-3 combines with J gene TRBJ1-1, with a possible D match to TRBD1 (5 bases). Germline V lookup: CDR1 SGHNT, CDR2 YENEEA. The CDR3 runs to 15 residues. Trimming removed 9 bases at V and 1 base at J, with 18 bases between. CDR3 protein: CARVTDPGANTEAFF. CDR3 nucleotide sequence: TGTGCCAGGGTAACTGATCCCGGGGCGAACACTGAAGCTTTCTTT.

The chain is built from TRBV13 and TRBJ1-2; D might be TRBD1 (6 bases). The CDR3 covers 18 residues. V was clipped by 0 bases and J by 6 bases, with 23 bases between them. Germline assignment: CDR1 PRHDT and CDR2 FYEKMQ (reference sequence). The chain's CDR3 is CASSLGLEGVGSVDGYTF. CDR3 bases: TGTGCCAGCAGCTTAGGCCTCGAGGGGGTGGGTTCCGTTGATGGCTACACCTTC.

The rearrangement links TRBV6-5 to TRBJ1-2; the match to TRBD1 covers 9 bases. Germline lookup yields CDR1 MNHEY and CDR2 SVGAGI. The V segment lost 2 bases and the J segment 7 bases; nucleotides outside the gene matches: 8. This CDR3 is built from 15 residues. CDR3 sequence (DNA): TGTGCCAGCAGTTACGACTTGGGACAGGGAAGTGGCTACACCTTC. Its protein is CASSYDLGQGSGYTF.

This chain uses TRBV28 with TRBJ2-3; D is uncertain. The CDR3 sequence is 14 residues long. V was trimmed by 2 bases and J by 0 bases, leaving 6 bases between them. Germline V lookup: CDR1 MDHEN, CDR2 SYDVKM. CDR3 sequence reads: CASSLVRSTDTQYF. Here the CDR3 DNA reads TGTGCCAGCAGTTTAGTCAGGAGCACAGATACGCAGTATTTT.

This chain connects TRBV7-2 to TRBJ2-7, with 7 bases matching TRBD1. V lost 2 bases and J lost 0; bases outside the gene matches: 7. The CDR3 runs 16 residues. Germline-derived CDR1 and CDR2 are SGHTA and FQGNSA. CDR3 in DNA: TGTGCCAGCAGCTTATACGGGACAGATTACTCCTACGAGCAGTACTTC. It translates to CASSLYGTDYSYEQYF.

This clone was seen once. The chain uses TRBV19 and TRBJ2-1; D is perhaps TRBD2 (6 bases). V was trimmed by 3 bases and J by 6 bases, leaving 6 bases between them. This CDR3 has 12 residues. The V gene's germline CDR1 is LNHDA and CDR2 SQIVND (reference sequence). The CDR3 loop reads CASSMGGNEQFF. The CDR3 DNA follows: TGTGCCAGTAGTATGGGGGGCAATGAGCAGTTCTTC.

The rearrangement links TRBV9 to TRBJ1-1; D gene ambiguous. V was trimmed by 6 bases and J by 0 bases, leaving 15 bases between them. From germline, CDR1 is SGDLS and CDR2 YYNGEE. This CDR3 contains 15 residues. CDR3 nucleotides: TGTGCCAGCACCCTCCGCGGGGTCATGAACACTGAAGCTTTCTTT. Translation gives CASTLRGVMNTEAFF.

The rearrangement links TRBV14 to TRBJ1-1; TRBD1 matches 8 bases. Per the germline V gene, CDR1 is SGHDN and CDR2 is FVKESK. V dropped 4 bases and J dropped 6; count of bases not matched to a gene: 13. This CDR3 is built from 16 residues. This chain's CDR3 is CASSLRRTGRLAEAFF. CDR3 bases: TGTGCCAGCAGCCTCAGACGGACAGGGCGTTTGGCTGAAGCTTTCTTT.

This clone was found once. The rearrangement links TRBV11-3 to TRBJ2-2; D gene uncertain. The V end lost 2 bases, the J end lost 4 bases, and 20 bases lay between the germline ends. The CDR3 is 18 residues long. Germline lookup yields CDR1 SGHNT and CDR2 YENEEA. The CDR3 DNA reads as TGTGCCAGCAGCTTAACGGCTATGGGTCGAAAAATCACCGGGGAGCTGTTTTTT. Protein product: CASSLTAMGRKITGELFF.

This clone appeared a single time. The chain links TRBV5-6 to TRBJ1-1; TRBD1 is a possible D gene (6 bases). This CDR3 comprises 14 residues. V lost 4 bases, J lost 1 base, and 11 bases lay in between. Per the germline V gene, CDR1 is SGHDT and CDR2 is YYEEEE. CDR3 nucleotides: TGTGCCAGCAGCCCGACAGGACCGAACACTGAAGCTTTCTTT. This sequence encodes CASSPTGPNTEAFF.

V is TRBV19 and J is TRBJ1-1; D is unresolved. CDR1 and CDR2 (germline): LNHDA, SQIVND (reference sequence). This CDR3 region has 13 residues. Trimming took off 4 bases at V and 0 bases at J, with 6 bases between the two ends. CDR3 loop: CASSKVMNTEAFF. DNA for the CDR3: TGTGCCAGTAGTAAGGTTATGAACACTGAAGCTTTCTTT.

This rearrangement joins TRBV12-5 to TRBJ1-5; a weak D match, TRBD1 (6 bases). The CDR3 has 16 residues. The V gene lost 1 base and the J gene lost 4 bases, with 14 bases spanning the gap. Germline CDR1 LGHNT, CDR2 FRNRAP. The CDR3 region is CASGLERGTQNQPQHF. CDR3 coding DNA: TGTGCTAGTGGTTTGGAGAGGGGGACTCAGAATCAGCCCCAGCATTTT. Filled out from reference TRBV12-5 and TRBJ1-5, the complete variable domain reads DARVTQTPRHKVTEMGQEVTMRCQPILGHNTVFWYRQTMMQGLELLAYFRNRAPLDDSGMPKDRFSAEMPDATLATLKIQPSEPRDSAVYFCASGLERGTQNQPQHFGDGTRLSIL.

The V gene is TRBV27, the J gene TRBJ1-1; weak D call: TRBD1 (6 bases). Trimming stripped 2 bases from V and 5 bases from J, with 12 bases between. Germline loops: CDR1 MNHEY, CDR2 SMNVEV (reference sequence). This CDR3 is built from 14 residues. The CDR3 sequence is CASSLKQGSTEAFF. Here the CDR3 DNA reads TGTGCCAGCAGTTTAAAACAGGGAAGTACTGAAGCTTTCTTT.

The CDR3 here is CASSQSTGGWGYTF. The CDR3 DNA is TGCGCCAGCAGCCAGAGTACAGGGGGCTGGGGCTACACCTTC. The chain recombines TRBV4-1 with TRBJ1-2, with TRBD1 matching over 9 bases. CDR1 is MGHRA and CDR2 is YSYEKL in the germline V gene. The V gene end was trimmed by 3 bases and the J gene end by 8 bases; junction bases not matched to a gene: 7. The length of the CDR3 is 14 residues.

The rearrangement joins TRBV29-1 to TRBJ2-5, with D possibly matching TRBD2 (5 bases). V shed 6 bases and J shed 2 bases, with 19 bases lying between them. This CDR3 comprises 15 residues. CDR1 is SQVTM and CDR2 is ANQGSEA in the germline V gene. The CDR3 spells CSVQMGSSLQETQYF. In nucleotides, the CDR3 is TGCAGCGTCCAAATGGGGAGCTCCCTTCAAGAGACCCAGTACTTC. The whole variable domain, filled in from reference TRBV29-1 and TRBJ2-5, reads SAVISQKPSRDICQRGTSLTIQCQVDSQVTMMFWYRQQPGQSLTLIATANQGSEATYESGFVIDKFPISRPNLTFSTLTVSNMSPEDSSIYLCSVQMGSSLQETQYFGPGTRLLVL.

The gene calls are TRBV9 and TRBJ1-1; D gene ambiguous. The CDR3 is made up of 13 amino acids. Trimming removed 4 bases from V and 3 bases from J, with 10 bases in between. Germline V gene data show CDR1 as SGDLS and CDR2 as YYNGEE. CDR3 loop: CASSPLADTEAFF. Here the CDR3 DNA reads TGTGCCAGCAGCCCCCTGGCCGACACTGAAGCTTTCTTT.

The genes are TRBV28 and TRBJ2-3; 9 bases match TRBD2. Germline assignment: CDR1 MDHEN and CDR2 SYDVKM. This CDR3 comprises 14 residues. V was pared by 4 bases and J by 6 bases, with 5 bases of the junction left unmatched. Here the CDR3 reads CASSSSGTLDTQYF. The CDR3 DNA reads as TGTGCCAGCAGTTCTAGCGGGACTTTGGATACGCAGTATTTT.

The CDR3 here is CASSQTGKWGDVDTDTQYF. CDR3 DNA sequence: TGTGCCAGCAGCCAGACCGGGAAGTGGGGTGACGTGGACACAGATACGCAGTATTTT. J is TRBJ2-3 and V is TRBV11-3; D might be TRBD2 (5 bases). The V end lost 5 bases, the J end lost 2 bases, and 26 bases lay between the germline ends. Germline CDR1 and CDR2: SGHNT and YENEEA. The CDR3 contains 19 residues.